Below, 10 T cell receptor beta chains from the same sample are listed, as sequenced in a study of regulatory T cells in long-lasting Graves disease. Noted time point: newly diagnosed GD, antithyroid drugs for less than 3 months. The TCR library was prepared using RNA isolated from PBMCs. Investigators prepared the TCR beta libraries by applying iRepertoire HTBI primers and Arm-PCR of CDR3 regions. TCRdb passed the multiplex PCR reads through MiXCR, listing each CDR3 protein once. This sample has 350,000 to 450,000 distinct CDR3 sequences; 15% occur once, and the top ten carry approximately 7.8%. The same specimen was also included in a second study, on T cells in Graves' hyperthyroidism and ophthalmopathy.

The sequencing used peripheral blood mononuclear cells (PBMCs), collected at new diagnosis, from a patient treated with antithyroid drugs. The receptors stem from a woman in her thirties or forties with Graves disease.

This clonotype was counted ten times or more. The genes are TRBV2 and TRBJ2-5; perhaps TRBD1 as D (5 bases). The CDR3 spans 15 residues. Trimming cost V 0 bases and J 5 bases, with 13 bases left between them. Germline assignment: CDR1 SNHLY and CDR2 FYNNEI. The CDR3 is CASSEAQGLWETQYF. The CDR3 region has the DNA TGTGCCAGCAGTGAAGCGCAGGGCTTATGGGAGACCCAGTACTTC.

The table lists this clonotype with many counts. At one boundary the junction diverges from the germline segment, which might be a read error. The CDR3 is CASSILASDNEQFF. DNA for the CDR3: TGTGCCAGTAGTATCCTAGCCTCCGACAATGAGCAGTTCTTC. J is TRBJ2-1 and V is TRBV19, with a weak D call TRBD2 (5 bases). CDR1 is LNHDA and CDR2 is SQIVND in the germline V gene (reference sequence). The CDR3 contains 14 residues.

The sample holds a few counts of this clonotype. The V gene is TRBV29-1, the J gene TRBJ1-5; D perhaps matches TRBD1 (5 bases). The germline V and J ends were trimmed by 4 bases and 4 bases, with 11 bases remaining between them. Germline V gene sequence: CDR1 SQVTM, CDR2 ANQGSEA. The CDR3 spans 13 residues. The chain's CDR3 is CSVGEGLNQPQHF. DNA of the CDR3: TGCAGCGTTGGGGAGGGGTTGAATCAGCCCCAGCATTTT. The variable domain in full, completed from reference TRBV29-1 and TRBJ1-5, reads SAVISQKPSRDICQRGTSLTIQCQVDSQVTMMFWYRQQPGQSLTLIATANQGSEATYESGFVIDKFPISRPNLTFSTLTVSNMSPEDSSIYLCSVGEGLNQPQHFGDGTRLSIL.

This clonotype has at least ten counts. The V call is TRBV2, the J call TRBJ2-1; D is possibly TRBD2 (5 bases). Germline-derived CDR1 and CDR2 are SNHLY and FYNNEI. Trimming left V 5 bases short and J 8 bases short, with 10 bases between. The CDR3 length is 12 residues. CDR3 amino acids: CASSPQRDEQFF. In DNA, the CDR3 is TGTGCCAGCAGTCCGCAGAGGGATGAGCAGTTCTTC.

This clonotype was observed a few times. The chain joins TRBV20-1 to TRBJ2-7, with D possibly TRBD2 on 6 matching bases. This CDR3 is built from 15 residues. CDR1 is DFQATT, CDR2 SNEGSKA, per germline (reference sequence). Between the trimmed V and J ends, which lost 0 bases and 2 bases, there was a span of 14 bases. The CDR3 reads CSARDYRESAYEQYF. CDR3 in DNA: TGCAGTGCTAGAGATTACCGGGAGTCGGCCTACGAGCAGTACTTC.

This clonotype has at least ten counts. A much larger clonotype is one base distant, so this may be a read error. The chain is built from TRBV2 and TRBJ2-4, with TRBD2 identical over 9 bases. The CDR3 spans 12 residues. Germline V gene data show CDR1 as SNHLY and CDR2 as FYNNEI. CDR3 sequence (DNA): TGTACCAGCAGTGAAGTGAAGGTAGCGGGAGACTTC. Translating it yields CTSSEVKVAGDF.

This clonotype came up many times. The CDR3: CASSSGLRDNEQFF. The CDR3 DNA reads TGTGCCAGCAGCTCGGGACTAAGGGACAATGAGCAGTTCTTC. The chain joins TRBV7-3 to TRBJ2-1, with 7 bases identical to TRBD2. The length of the CDR3 is 14 residues. The germline V gene has CDR1 SGHTA and CDR2 FQGTGA. The J segment lost 5 bases and the V segment lost 4 bases, leaving 5 bases of the junction unmatched.

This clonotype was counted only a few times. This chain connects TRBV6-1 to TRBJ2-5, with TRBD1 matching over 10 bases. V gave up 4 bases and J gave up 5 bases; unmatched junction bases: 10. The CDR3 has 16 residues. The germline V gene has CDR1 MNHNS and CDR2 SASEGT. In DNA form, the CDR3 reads TGTGCCAGCAGTGCCCGGGACAGGGGAATGTACGAGACCCAGTACTTC. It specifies CASSARDRGMYETQYF.

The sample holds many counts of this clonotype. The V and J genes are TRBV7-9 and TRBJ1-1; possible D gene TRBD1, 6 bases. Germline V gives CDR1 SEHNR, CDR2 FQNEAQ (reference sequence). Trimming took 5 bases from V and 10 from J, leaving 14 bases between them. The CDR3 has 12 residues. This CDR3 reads CASSPRTETAFF. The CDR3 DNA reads TGTGCCAGCAGCCCCCGGACAGAGACAGCTTTCTTT.

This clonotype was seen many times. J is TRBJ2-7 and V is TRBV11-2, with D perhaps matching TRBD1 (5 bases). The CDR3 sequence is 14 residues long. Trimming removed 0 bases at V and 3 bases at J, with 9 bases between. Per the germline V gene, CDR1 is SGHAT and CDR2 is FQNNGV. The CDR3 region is CASSLDWGSYEQYF. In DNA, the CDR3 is TGTGCCAGCAGCTTAGATTGGGGCAGCTACGAGCAGTACTTC. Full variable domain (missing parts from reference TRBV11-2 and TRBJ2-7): EAGVAQSPRYKIIEKRQSVAFWCNPISGHATLYWYQQILGQGPKLLIQFQNNGVVDDSQLPKDRFSAERLKGVDSTLKIQPAKLEDSAVYLCASSLDWGSYEQYFGPGTRLTVT.